This TCR beta chain was obtained from a study of shared clonotypes between healthy human individuals. In the naive CD8 group, cells lacked CD45RO and were positively selected for CCR7, so terminally differentiated effector memory CD45RA+ cells were left out. Sequencing was performed with immunoSEQ multiplex PCR; in TCRdb, only in-frame clones are kept and a portion is missing. The data contain hundreds of thousands of clones, over 90% of them seen just once; the ten biggest clones take up under 30%. V dropped 3 bases and J dropped 1 base, with 9 bases sitting between them. This CDR3 contains 14 residues. Germline loops: CDR1 LNHNV, CDR2 YYDKDF (reference sequence).

This sequence originates from a man under 40 in good health. Sequencing was performed on naive CD8+ T cells sorted from blood. The V gene is TRBV15, the J gene TRBJ1-2; a possible D gene is TRBD1 (6 bases). The CDR3 is CATSRSDSNYGYTF. For the CDR3, the DNA is TGTGCCACCAGCAGGTCGGACAGTAACTATGGCTACACCTTC. The variable domain in full, with the rest retrieved from reference TRBV15 and TRBJ1-2, is DAMVIQNPRYQVTQFGKPVTLSCSQTLNHNVMYWYQQKSSQAPKLLFHYYDKDFNNEADTPDNFQSRRPNTSFCFLDIRSPGLGDTAMYLCATSRSDSNYGYTFGSGTRLTVV.